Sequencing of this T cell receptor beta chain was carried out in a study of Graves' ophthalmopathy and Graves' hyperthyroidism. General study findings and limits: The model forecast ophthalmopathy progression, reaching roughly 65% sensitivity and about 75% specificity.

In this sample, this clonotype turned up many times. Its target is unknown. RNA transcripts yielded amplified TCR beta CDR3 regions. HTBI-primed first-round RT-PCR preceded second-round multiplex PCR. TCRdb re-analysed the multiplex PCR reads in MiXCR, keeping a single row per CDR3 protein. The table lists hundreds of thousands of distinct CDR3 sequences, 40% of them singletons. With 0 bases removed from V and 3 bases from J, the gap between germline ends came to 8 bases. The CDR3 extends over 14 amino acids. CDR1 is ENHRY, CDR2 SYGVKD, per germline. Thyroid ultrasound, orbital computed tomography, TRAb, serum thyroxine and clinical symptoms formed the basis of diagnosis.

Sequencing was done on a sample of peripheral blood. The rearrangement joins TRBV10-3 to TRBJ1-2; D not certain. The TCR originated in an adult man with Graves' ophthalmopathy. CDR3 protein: CAISESPRYYGYTF. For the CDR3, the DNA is TGTGCCATCAGTGAGTCCCCGAGATACTATGGCTACACCTTC.